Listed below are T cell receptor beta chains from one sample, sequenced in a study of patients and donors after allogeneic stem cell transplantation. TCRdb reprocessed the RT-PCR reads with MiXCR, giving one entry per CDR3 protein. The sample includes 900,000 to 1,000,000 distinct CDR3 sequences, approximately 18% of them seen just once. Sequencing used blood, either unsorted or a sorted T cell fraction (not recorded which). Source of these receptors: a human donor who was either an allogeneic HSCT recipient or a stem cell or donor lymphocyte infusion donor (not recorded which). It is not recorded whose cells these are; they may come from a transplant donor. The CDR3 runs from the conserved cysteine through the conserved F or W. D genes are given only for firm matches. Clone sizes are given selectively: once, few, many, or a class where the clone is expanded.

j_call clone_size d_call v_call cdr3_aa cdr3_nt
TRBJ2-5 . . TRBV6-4 CASSAGWGETQYF TGTGCCAGCAGTGCAGGGTGGGGAGAGACCCAGTACTTC
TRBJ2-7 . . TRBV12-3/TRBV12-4 CASSGDSTEQYF TGTGCCAGCAGCGGGGATTCAACCGAGCAGTACTTC
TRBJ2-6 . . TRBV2 CASSLLQGSGANVLTF TGTGCCAGCAGCCTCCTACAGGGCTCTGGGGCCAACGTCCTGACTTTC
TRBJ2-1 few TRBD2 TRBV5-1 CASSPAGGTYNEQFF TGCGCCAGCAGCCCAGCGGGGGGGACCTACAATGAGCAGTTCTTC
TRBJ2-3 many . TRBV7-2 CASSPGRGSTDTQYF TGTGCCAGCAGCCCAGGGCGGGGAAGCACAGATACGCAGTATTTT
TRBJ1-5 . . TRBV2 CASKSNGDQPQHF TGTGCCAGCAAATCAAATGGCGATCAGCCCCAGCATTTT
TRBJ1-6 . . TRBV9 CASSSQGLNSPLHF TGTGCCAGCAGCTCACAGGGTCTGAATTCACCCCTCCACTTT
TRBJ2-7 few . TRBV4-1 CASSQVAVESYEQYF TGCGCCAGCAGCCAAGTAGCAGTCGAATCCTACGAGCAGTACTTC
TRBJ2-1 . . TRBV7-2 CASSQVLSYNEQFF TGTGCCAGCAGCCAGGTTCTCTCCTACAATGAGCAGTTCTTC
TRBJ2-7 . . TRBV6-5 CASSHSGLSTYEQYF TGTGCCAGCAGTCACTCGGGTCTATCAACCTACGAGCAGTACTTC
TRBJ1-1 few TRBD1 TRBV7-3 CASSLTLGQDTEAFF TGTGCCAGCAGCTTAACGTTGGGACAGGACACTGAAGCTTTCTTT
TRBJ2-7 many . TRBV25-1 CASSDLQGHYEQYF TGTGCCAGCAGTGACCTCCAGGGCCACTACGAGCAGTACTTC
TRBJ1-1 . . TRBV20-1 CSAKVGGNTEAFF TGCAGTGCTAAGGTTGGGGGGAACACTGAAGCTTTCTTT
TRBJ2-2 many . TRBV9 CASSVGIGELFF TGTGCCAGCAGCGTAGGCATCGGGGAGCTGTTTTTT